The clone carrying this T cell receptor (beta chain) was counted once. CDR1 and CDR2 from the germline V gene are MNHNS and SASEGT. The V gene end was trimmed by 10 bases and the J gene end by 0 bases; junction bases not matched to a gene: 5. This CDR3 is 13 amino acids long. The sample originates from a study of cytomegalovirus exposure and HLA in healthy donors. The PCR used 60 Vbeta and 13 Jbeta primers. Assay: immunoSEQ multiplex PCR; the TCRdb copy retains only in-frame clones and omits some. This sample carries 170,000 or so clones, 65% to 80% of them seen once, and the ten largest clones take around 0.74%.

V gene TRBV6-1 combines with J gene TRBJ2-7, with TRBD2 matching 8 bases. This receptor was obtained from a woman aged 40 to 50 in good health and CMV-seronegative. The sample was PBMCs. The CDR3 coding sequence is TGTGCCAACGGCGGGGGGAGCTCCTACGAGCAGTACTTC. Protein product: CANGGGSSYEQYF.